Listed below are T cell receptor beta chains from one sample, sequenced in a study of blood T cell repertoires in COVID-19. The table came from immunoSEQ multiplex PCR; TCRdb's copy has only in-frame clones and leaves some out. The sample includes approximately 200,000 clones, about three quarters of them seen just once. Sequenced: peripheral blood. The receptors were sampled from a woman of 80 years or more with COVID-19, enrolled during active disease. Each CDR3 is given with its conserved first and last residue. The order of the fields is V gene, D gene, J gene, clone size, CDR3 protein, CDR3 DNA. A D gene is named only where the DNA matches it firmly. The size field is filled for only some rows; it gives once, few, many or a size class.

v_call: TRBV7-9; d_call: -; j_call: TRBJ2-5; clone_size: -; cdr3_aa: CASSLGYRVETQYF; cdr3_nt: TGTGCCAGCAGCTTAGGCTACCGCGTGGAGACCCAGTACTTC
v_call: TRBV30; d_call: TRBD2; j_call: TRBJ2-5; clone_size: -; cdr3_aa: CAWSFQRGGQETQYF; cdr3_nt: TGTGCCTGGAGTTTCCAGCGGGGGGGCCAAGAGACCCAGTACTTC
v_call: TRBV4-3; d_call: -; j_call: TRBJ1-2; clone_size: -; cdr3_aa: CASSQEPTLNYGYTF; cdr3_nt: TGCGCCAGCAGCCAAGAACCTACTCTTAACTATGGCTACACCTTC
v_call: TRBV27; d_call: -; j_call: TRBJ2-3; clone_size: -; cdr3_aa: CASSLFGAWTDTQYF; cdr3_nt: TGTGCCAGCAGTTTATTTGGGGCTTGGACAGATACGCAGTATTTT
v_call: TRBV27; d_call: -; j_call: TRBJ2-5; clone_size: -; cdr3_aa: CASSLRVQETQYF; cdr3_nt: TGTGCCAGCAGTTTACGGGTACAAGAGACCCAGTACTTC
v_call: TRBV10-3; d_call: -; j_call: TRBJ2-7; clone_size: -; cdr3_aa: CAISEQGLGEQYF; cdr3_nt: TGTGCCATCAGTGAGCAGGGTCTAGGCGAGCAGTACTTC
v_call: TRBV5-1; d_call: TRBD1; j_call: TRBJ2-3; clone_size: -; cdr3_aa: CASSSRPGQGIADTQYF; cdr3_nt: TGCGCCAGCAGCTCCCGACCGGGACAGGGGATTGCAGATACGCAGTATTTT
v_call: TRBV10-3; d_call: TRBD1; j_call: TRBJ2-2; clone_size: -; cdr3_aa: CAIMAGRGRGGELFF; cdr3_nt: TGTGCCATCATGGCTGGCAGGGGGCGCGGCGGGGAGCTGTTTTTT
v_call: TRBV18; d_call: -; j_call: TRBJ1-1; clone_size: -; cdr3_aa: CASSPREGTEAFF; cdr3_nt: TGTGCCAGCTCACCGCGGGAGGGAACTGAAGCTTTCTTT
v_call: TRBV5-6; d_call: TRBD2; j_call: TRBJ2-1; clone_size: -; cdr3_aa: CASSSFILAAYNEQFF; cdr3_nt: TGTGCCAGCAGCTCCTTCATACTAGCGGCTTACAATGAGCAGTTCTTC
v_call: TRBV5-1; d_call: -; j_call: TRBJ2-5; clone_size: -; cdr3_aa: CASSSLASGLQETQYF; cdr3_nt: TGCGCCAGCAGCTCCTTGGCCAGCGGATTACAAGAGACCCAGTACTTC
v_call: TRBV19; d_call: -; j_call: TRBJ2-3; clone_size: -; cdr3_aa: CASSPGGTDTQYF; cdr3_nt: TGTGCCAGTAGTCCCGGGGGCACAGATACGCAGTATTTT
v_call: TRBV5-1; d_call: -; j_call: TRBJ2-2; clone_size: once; cdr3_aa: CASSLQPQGGANTGELFF; cdr3_nt: TGCGCCAGCAGCCTGCAACCACAGGGGGGGGCGAACACCGGGGAGCTGTTTTTT
v_call: TRBV7-9; d_call: -; j_call: TRBJ2-2; clone_size: -; cdr3_aa: CASSSPGQNTGELFF; cdr3_nt: TGTGCCAGCAGCTCACCGGGACAAAACACCGGGGAGCTGTTTTTT
v_call: TRBV6-2/TRBV6-3; d_call: TRBD2; j_call: TRBJ2-1; clone_size: -; cdr3_aa: CASSYISGLAGGTPQFF; cdr3_nt: TGTGCCAGCAGTTACATTTCGGGACTAGCGGGAGGGACTCCGCAGTTCTTC
v_call: TRBV9; d_call: TRBD2; j_call: TRBJ2-5; clone_size: few; cdr3_aa: CASSAWTSGEGETQYF; cdr3_nt: TGTGCCAGCAGCGCTTGGACTAGCGGGGAGGGAGAGACCCAGTACTTC
v_call: TRBV24-1; d_call: TRBD2; j_call: TRBJ2-5; clone_size: -; cdr3_aa: CAIGGLAGGPGGETQYF; cdr3_nt: TGTGCCATTGGGGGACTAGCGGGAGGGCCTGGGGGAGAGACCCAGTACTTC
v_call: TRBV29-1; d_call: TRBD2; j_call: TRBJ2-1; clone_size: once; cdr3_aa: CSVDQTSGVNEQFF; cdr3_nt: TGCAGCGTTGATCAGACTAGCGGTGTCAATGAGCAGTTCTTC
v_call: TRBV11-1; d_call: -; j_call: TRBJ2-7; clone_size: -; cdr3_aa: CASSFASSGQYF; cdr3_nt: TGTGCCAGCAGCTTCGCTAGCAGCGGGCAGTACTTC
v_call: TRBV19; d_call: -; j_call: TRBJ2-1; clone_size: -; cdr3_aa: CASSRNMMGQLNEQFF; cdr3_nt: TGTGCCAGTAGTAGAAACATGATGGGGCAGCTCAATGAGCAGTTCTTC
v_call: TRBV30; d_call: -; j_call: TRBJ1-5; clone_size: -; cdr3_aa: CAWSVQDRGFQHF; cdr3_nt: TGTGCCTGGAGTGTACAAGACCGCGGGTTCCAGCATTTT
v_call: TRBV19; d_call: -; j_call: TRBJ2-2; clone_size: -; cdr3_aa: CASSISGAGELFF; cdr3_nt: TGTGCCAGTAGTATTTCAGGGGCCGGGGAGCTGTTTTTT
v_call: TRBV7-9; d_call: TRBD2; j_call: TRBJ2-7; clone_size: -; cdr3_aa: CASSLEYTSGSYEQYF; cdr3_nt: TGTGCCAGCAGCTTAGAATATACTAGCGGGAGCTACGAGCAGTACTTC
v_call: TRBV12-3/TRBV12-4; d_call: TRBD1; j_call: TRBJ2-7; clone_size: -; cdr3_aa: CASRGGQGVEQYF; cdr3_nt: TGTGCCAGCAGGGGGGGACAGGGAGTCGAGCAGTACTTC
v_call: TRBV2; d_call: -; j_call: TRBJ2-7; clone_size: -; cdr3_aa: CASSERGKYPYEQYF; cdr3_nt: TGTGCCAGCAGTGAACGGGGAAAATACCCCTACGAGCAGTACTTC
v_call: TRBV7-2; d_call: -; j_call: TRBJ1-1; clone_size: -; cdr3_aa: CASSAVGRPHAEAFF; cdr3_nt: TGTGCCAGCAGCGCGGTCGGCCGCCCGCACGCTGAAGCTTTCTTT
v_call: TRBV5-1; d_call: -; j_call: TRBJ1-1; clone_size: -; cdr3_aa: CASSRRGGGEATEAFF; cdr3_nt: TGCGCCAGCAGCCGGCGGGGTGGAGGGGAGGCCACTGAAGCTTTCTTT
v_call: TRBV4-1; d_call: TRBD2; j_call: TRBJ2-5; clone_size: -; cdr3_aa: CASSPTGGGLAGQETQYF; cdr3_nt: TGCGCCAGCAGCCCGACAGGGGGTGGACTAGCGGGCCAAGAGACCCAGTACTTC
v_call: TRBV5-1; d_call: TRBD2; j_call: TRBJ2-5; clone_size: -; cdr3_aa: CASSSGGAGETQYF; cdr3_nt: TGCGCCAGCAGCTCCGGGGGGGCCGGGGAGACCCAGTACTTC
v_call: TRBV28; d_call: TRBD2; j_call: TRBJ2-1; clone_size: -; cdr3_aa: CASSLRTSGRGNEQFF; cdr3_nt: TGTGCCAGCAGTTTACGGACTAGCGGGAGGGGGAATGAGCAGTTCTTC
v_call: TRBV28; d_call: TRBD2; j_call: TRBJ2-1; clone_size: -; cdr3_aa: CASSPPLAGGQNEQFF; cdr3_nt: TGTGCCAGCAGCCCCCCACTAGCGGGAGGGCAGAATGAGCAGTTCTTC
v_call: TRBV7-2; d_call: -; j_call: TRBJ2-2; clone_size: once; cdr3_aa: CASSLVSTGELFF; cdr3_nt: TGTGCCAGCAGCTTAGTGAGCACCGGGGAGCTGTTTTTT